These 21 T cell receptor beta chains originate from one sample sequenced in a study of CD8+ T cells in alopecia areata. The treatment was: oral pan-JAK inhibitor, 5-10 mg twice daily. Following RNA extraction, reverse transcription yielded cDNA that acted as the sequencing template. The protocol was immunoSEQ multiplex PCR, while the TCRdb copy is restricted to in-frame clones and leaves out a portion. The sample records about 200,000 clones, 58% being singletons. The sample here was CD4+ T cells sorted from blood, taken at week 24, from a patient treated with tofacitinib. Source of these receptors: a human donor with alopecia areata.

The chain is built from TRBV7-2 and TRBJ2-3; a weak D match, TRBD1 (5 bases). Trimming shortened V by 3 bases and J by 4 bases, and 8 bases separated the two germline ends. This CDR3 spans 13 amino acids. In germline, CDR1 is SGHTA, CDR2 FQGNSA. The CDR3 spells CASSFRVADTQYF. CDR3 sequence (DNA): TGTGCCAGCAGCTTCAGGGTCGCAGATACGCAGTATTTT.

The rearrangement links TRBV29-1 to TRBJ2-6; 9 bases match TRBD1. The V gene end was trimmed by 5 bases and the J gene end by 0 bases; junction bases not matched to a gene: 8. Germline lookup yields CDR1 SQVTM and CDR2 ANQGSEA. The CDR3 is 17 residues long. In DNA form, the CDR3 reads TGCAGCGTTTATGACAGGGGGTCTAGCTCTGGGGCCAACGTCCTGACTTTC. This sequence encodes CSVYDRGSSSGANVLTF.

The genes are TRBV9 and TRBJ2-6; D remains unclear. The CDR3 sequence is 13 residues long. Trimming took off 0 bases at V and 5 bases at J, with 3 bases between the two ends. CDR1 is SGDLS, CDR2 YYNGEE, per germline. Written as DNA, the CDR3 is TGTGCCAGCAGCGTAGACAGGGCCAACGTCCTGACTTTC. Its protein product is CASSVDRANVLTF. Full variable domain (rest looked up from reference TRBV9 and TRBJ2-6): DSGVTQTPKHLITATGQRVTLRCSPRSGDLSVYWYQQSLDQGLQFLIQYYNGEERAKGNILERFSAQQFPDLHSELNLSSLELGDSALYFCASSVDRANVLTFGAGSRLTVL.

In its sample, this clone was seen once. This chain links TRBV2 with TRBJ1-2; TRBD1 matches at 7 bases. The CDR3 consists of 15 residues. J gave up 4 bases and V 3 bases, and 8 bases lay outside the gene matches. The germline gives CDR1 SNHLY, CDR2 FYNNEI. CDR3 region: CASSEETGKFYGYTF. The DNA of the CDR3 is TGTGCCAGCAGTGAGGAGACAGGGAAGTTCTATGGCTACACCTTC.

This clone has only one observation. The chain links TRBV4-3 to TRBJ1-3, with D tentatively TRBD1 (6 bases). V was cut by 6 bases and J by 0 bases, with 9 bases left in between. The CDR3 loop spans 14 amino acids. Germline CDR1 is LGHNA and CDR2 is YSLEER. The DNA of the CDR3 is TGCGCCAGCAGTCGACAGGTCTCTGGAAACACCATATATTTT. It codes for CASSRQVSGNTIYF.

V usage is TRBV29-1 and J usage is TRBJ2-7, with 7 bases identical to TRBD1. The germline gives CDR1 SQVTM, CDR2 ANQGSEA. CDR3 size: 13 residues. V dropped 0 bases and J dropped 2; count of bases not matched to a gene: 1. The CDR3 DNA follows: TGCAGCGTTGAAGACAGGGGGACCTACGAGCAGTACTTC. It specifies CSVEDRGTYEQYF.

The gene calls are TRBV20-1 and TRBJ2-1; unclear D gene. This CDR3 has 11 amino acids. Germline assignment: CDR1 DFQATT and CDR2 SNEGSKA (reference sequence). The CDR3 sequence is CRASSYNEQFF. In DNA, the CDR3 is TGCAGAGCAAGTTCCTACAATGAGCAGTTCTTC.

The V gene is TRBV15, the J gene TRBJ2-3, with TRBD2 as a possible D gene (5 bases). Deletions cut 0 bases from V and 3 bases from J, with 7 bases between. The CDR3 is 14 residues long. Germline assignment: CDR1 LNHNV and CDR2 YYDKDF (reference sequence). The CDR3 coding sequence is TGTGCCACCAGCAGAGATTCGGGGACAGATACGCAGTATTTT. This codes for CATSRDSGTDTQYF.

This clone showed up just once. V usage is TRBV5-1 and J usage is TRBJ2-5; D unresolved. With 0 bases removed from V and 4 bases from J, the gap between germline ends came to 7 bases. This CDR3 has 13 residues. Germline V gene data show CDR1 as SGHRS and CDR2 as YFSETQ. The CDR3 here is CASSLEVIETQYF. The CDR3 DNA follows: TGCGCCAGCAGCTTGGAGGTGATAGAGACCCAGTACTTC.

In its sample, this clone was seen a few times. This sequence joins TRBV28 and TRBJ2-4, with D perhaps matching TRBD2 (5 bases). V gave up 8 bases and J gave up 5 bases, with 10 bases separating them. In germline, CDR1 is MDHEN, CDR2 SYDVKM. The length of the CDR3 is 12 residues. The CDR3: CASGVGENIQYF. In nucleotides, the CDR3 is TGTGCCAGCGGGGTCGGGGAAAACATTCAGTACTTC.

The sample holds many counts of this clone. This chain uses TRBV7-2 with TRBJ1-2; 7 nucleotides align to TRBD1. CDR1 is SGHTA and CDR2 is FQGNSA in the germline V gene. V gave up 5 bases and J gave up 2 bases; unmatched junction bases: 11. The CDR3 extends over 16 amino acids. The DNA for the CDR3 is TGTGCCAGCAGCAAACAGACAGGGCCGTCAAACTATGGCTACACCTTC. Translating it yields CASSKQTGPSNYGYTF.

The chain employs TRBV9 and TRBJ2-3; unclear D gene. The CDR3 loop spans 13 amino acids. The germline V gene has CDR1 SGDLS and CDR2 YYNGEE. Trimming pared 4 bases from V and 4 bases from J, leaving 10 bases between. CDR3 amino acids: CASSPSHSDTQYF. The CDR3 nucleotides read TGTGCCAGCAGCCCTTCGCATTCAGATACGCAGTATTTT.

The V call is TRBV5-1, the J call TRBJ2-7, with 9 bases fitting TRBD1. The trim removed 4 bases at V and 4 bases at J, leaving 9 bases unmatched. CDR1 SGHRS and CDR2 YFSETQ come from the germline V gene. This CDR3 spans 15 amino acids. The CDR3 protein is CASSQPGQGWYEQYF. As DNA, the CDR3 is TGCGCCAGCAGCCAGCCGGGACAGGGATGGTACGAGCAGTACTTC. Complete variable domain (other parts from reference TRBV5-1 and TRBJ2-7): KAGVTQTPRYLIKTRGQQVTLSCSPISGHRSVSWYQQTPGQGLQFLFEYFSETQRNKGNFPGRFSGRQFSNSRSEMNVSTLELGDSALYLCASSQPGQGWYEQYFGPGTRLTVT.

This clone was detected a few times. This chain's CDR3 is CASSLGDDRRYEQYF. Here the CDR3 DNA reads TGTGCCAGCAGCTTAGGGGACGATCGACGGTACGAGCAGTACTTC. The chain carries TRBV11-1 and TRBJ2-7, with D perhaps given as TRBD1 or TRBD2 (5 bases each). Germline lookup yields CDR1 SGHAT and CDR2 FQDESV (reference sequence). This CDR3 region has 15 residues. V was shortened by 1 base and J by 4 bases, with 14 bases between the two germline ends.

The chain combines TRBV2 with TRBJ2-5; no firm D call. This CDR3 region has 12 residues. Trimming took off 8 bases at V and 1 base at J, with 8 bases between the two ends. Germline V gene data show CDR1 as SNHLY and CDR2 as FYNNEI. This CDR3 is CASRWGQETQYF. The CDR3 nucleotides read TGTGCCAGCCGGTGGGGCCAAGAGACCCAGTACTTC.

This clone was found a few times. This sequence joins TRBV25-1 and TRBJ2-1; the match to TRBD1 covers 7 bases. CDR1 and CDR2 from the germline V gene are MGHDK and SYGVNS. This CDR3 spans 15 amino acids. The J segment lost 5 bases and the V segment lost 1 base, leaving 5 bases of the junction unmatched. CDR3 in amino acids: CASSELGTAHNEQFF. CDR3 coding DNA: TGTGCCAGCAGTGAATTGGGGACAGCCCACAATGAGCAGTTCTTC.

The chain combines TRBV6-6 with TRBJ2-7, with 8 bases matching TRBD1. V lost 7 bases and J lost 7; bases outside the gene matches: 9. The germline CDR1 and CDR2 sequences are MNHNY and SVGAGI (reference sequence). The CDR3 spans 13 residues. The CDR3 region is CASTDRGRDEQYF. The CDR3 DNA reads TGTGCCAGCACCGACAGGGGAAGGGATGAGCAGTACTTC.

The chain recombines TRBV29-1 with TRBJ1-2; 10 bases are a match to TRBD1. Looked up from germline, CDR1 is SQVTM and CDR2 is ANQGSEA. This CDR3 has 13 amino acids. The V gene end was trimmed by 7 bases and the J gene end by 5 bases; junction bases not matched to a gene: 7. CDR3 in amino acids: CSDRDRGVYGYTF. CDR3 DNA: TGCAGCGACCGGGACAGGGGCGTTTATGGCTACACCTTC.

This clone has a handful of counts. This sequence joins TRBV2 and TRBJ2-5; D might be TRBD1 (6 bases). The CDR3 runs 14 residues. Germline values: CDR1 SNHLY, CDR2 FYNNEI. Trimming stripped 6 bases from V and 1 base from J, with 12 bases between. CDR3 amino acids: CASSADRSQETQYF. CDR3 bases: TGTGCCAGCAGCGCGGACAGATCCCAAGAGACCCAGTACTTC.

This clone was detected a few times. CDR3 region: CASSPGQPFSGANVLTF. CDR3 nucleotide sequence: TGCGCCAGCAGCCCGGGACAGCCCTTCTCTGGGGCCAACGTCCTGACTTTC. The chain employs TRBV23-1 and TRBJ2-6; 7 nucleotides match TRBD1. TRBV23-1 is designated an ORF whose function remains uncertain. This CDR3 is 17 amino acids long. With V trimmed by 6 bases and J by 0 bases, 8 bases remained unmatched.

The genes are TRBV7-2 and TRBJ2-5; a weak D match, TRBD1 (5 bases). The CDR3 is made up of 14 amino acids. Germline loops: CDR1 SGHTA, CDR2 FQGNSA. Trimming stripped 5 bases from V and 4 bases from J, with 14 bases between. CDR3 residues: CASSGRVHGETQYF. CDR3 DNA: TGTGCCAGCAGCGGCAGGGTACATGGAGAGACCCAGTACTTC.